The rows below give T cell receptor beta chains drawn from one sample of a study of early T cells in non-severe SARS-CoV-2 infection. Each CDR3 protein is one row after TCRdb ran MiXCR on the 5' RACE reads. The data show roughly 100,000 distinct CDR3 sequences, about 13% seen once. The sequencing input was whole blood. Source of these receptors: an adult who was a healthcare worker with PCR-confirmed SARS-CoV-2 infection or an uninfected control (not recorded which). Each CDR3 is given with its conserved first and last residue. Each record gives: J gene, D gene, V gene, clone size, CDR3 protein, CDR3 DNA. A D gene is named only where the DNA matches it firmly. Rows may omit the clone size; those that give it use once, few, many or a size class.

J: TRBJ1-5
D: .
V: TRBV11-2
size: .
CDR3: CASSLDPGHQPQHF
DNA: TGTGCCAGCAGCTTAGATCCAGGCCATCAGCCCCAGCATTTT

J: TRBJ1-2
D: TRBD1
V: TRBV18
size: .
CDR3: CASSSTRDRGQGYTF
DNA: TGTGCCAGCTCATCTACCCGGGACAGGGGGCAAGGCTACACCTTC

J: TRBJ2-4
D: .
V: TRBV25-1
size: .
CDR3: CASSIGPHDIQYF
DNA: TGTGCCAGCAGCATAGGGCCGCATGACATTCAGTACTTC

J: TRBJ2-2
D: TRBD2
V: TRBV27
size: many
CDR3: CASRTGGHTGELFF
DNA: TGTGCCAGCAGGACGGGGGGGCACACCGGGGAGCTGTTTTTT

J: TRBJ2-3
D: TRBD2
V: TRBV6-2/TRBV6-3
size: .
CDR3: CASERGSTGDTQYF
DNA: TGTGCCAGCGAGCGGGGGTCCACGGGCGATACGCAGTATTTT

J: TRBJ2-7
D: .
V: TRBV29-1
size: .
CDR3: CSVRTYEQYF
DNA: TGCAGCGTCAGGACCTACGAGCAGTACTTC

J: TRBJ1-1
D: .
V: TRBV27
size: .
CDR3: CASSSGLYSTEAFF
DNA: TGTGCCAGCAGTTCGGGTCTCTACTCCACTGAAGCTTTCTTT

J: TRBJ2-3
D: .
V: TRBV19
size: few
CDR3: CASSTLPGQQYF
DNA: TGTGCCAGTAGTACACTTCCGGGCCAGCAGTATTTT

J: TRBJ2-7
D: .
V: TRBV12-3/TRBV12-4
size: .
CDR3: CASSSHGTYEQYF
DNA: TGTGCCAGCAGTTCCCACGGAACCTACGAGCAGTACTTC

J: TRBJ2-5
D: .
V: TRBV6-2/TRBV6-3
size: .
CDR3: CASSFERETQYF
DNA: TGTGCCAGCAGCTTCGAACGGGAGACCCAGTACTTC

J: TRBJ2-5
D: TRBD2
V: TRBV7-2
size: few
CDR3: CASSYFSGGGETQYF
DNA: TGTGCCAGCAGCTACTTTAGCGGGGGTGGTGAGACCCAGTACTTC

J: TRBJ1-2
D: .
V: TRBV27
size: .
CDR3: CASSLGRGYGYTF
DNA: TGTGCCAGCAGTTTGGGCAGGGGATATGGCTACACCTTC

J: TRBJ1-2
D: TRBD1
V: TRBV3-1
size: .
CDR3: CASSHGTGSSYGYTF
DNA: TGTGCCAGCAGCCACGGGACAGGGTCGTCCTATGGCTACACCTTC

J: TRBJ1-1
D: .
V: TRBV5-1
size: many
CDR3: CASSYIGAEAFF
DNA: TGCGCCAGCAGCTATATTGGCGCTGAAGCTTTCTTT

J: TRBJ1-1
D: .
V: TRBV20-1
size: .
CDR3: CSARDRGGAHEAFF
DNA: TGCAGTGCTAGAGATCGTGGAGGGGCCCACGAAGCTTTCTTT

J: TRBJ2-1
D: .
V: TRBV5-1
size: many
CDR3: CASSLDAAYNEQFF
DNA: TGCGCCAGCAGCTTGGATGCAGCCTACAATGAGCAGTTCTTC

J: TRBJ2-5
D: TRBD1
V: TRBV6-2/TRBV6-3
size: .
CDR3: CASSWTGREETQYF
DNA: TGTGCCAGCAGCTGGACAGGGAGAGAAGAGACCCAGTACTTC

J: TRBJ2-3
D: .
V: TRBV27
size: .
CDR3: CVSSLFPDYTDTQYF
DNA: TGTGTCAGCAGTTTATTCCCAGACTACACAGATACGCAGTATTTT

J: TRBJ1-6
D: .
V: TRBV20-1
size: .
CDR3: CSARSGSAEALHF
DNA: TGCAGTGCTAGGTCGGGGTCCGCGGAGGCCCTCCACTTT

J: TRBJ1-5
D: .
V: TRBV5-4
size: many
CDR3: CASSRVGGNQPQHF
DNA: TGTGCCAGCAGCCGAGTGGGGGGAAATCAGCCCCAGCATTTT

J: TRBJ1-5
D: .
V: TRBV20-1
size: .
CDR3: CSASSRLGNQPQHF
DNA: TGCAGTGCTAGCAGTCGATTGGGGAATCAGCCCCAGCATTTT

J: TRBJ2-5
D: .
V: TRBV4-3
size: few
CDR3: CASSPQGLGRRETQYF
DNA: TGCGCCAGCAGCCCACAAGGGCTCGGACGGCGAGAGACCCAGTACTTC